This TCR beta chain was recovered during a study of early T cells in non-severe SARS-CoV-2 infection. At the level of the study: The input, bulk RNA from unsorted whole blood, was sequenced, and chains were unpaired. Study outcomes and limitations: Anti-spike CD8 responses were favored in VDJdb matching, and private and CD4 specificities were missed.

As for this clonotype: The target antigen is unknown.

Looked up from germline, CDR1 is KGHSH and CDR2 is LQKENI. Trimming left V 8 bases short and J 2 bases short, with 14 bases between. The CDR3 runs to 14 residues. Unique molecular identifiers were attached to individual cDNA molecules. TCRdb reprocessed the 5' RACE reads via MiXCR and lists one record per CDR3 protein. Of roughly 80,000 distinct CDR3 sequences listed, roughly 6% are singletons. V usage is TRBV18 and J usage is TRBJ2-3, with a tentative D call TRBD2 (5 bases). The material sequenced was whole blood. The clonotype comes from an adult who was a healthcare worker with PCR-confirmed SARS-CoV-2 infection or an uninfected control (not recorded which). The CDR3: CASTMDLYTDTQYF. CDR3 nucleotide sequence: TGTGCCAGCACTATGGACTTATACACAGATACGCAGTATTTT.